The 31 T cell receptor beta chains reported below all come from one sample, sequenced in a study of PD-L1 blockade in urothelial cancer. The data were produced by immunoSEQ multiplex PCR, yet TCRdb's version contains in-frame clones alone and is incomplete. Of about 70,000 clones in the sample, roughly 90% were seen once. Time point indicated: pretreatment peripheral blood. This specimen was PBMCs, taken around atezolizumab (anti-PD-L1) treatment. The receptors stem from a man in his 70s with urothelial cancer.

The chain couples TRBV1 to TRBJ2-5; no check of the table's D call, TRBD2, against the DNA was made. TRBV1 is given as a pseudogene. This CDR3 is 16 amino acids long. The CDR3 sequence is CTSSPRLAGAQETQYF. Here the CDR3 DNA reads TGCACCAGCAGCCCCCGACTAGCGGGGGCCCAAGAGACCCAGTACTTC.

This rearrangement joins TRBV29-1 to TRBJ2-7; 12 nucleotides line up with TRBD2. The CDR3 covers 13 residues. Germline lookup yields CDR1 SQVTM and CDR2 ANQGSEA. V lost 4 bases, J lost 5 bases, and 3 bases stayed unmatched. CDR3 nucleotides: TGCAGCGTTGGGACTAGCGGGATCCACGAGCAGTACTTC. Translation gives CSVGTSGIHEQYF.

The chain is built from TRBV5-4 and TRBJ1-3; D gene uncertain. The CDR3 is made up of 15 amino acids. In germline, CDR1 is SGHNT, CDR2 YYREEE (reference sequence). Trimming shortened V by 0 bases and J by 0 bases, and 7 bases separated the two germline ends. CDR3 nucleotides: TGTGCCAGCAGCTTGGTCGGGGTCTCTGGAAACACCATATATTTT. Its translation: CASSLVGVSGNTIYF.

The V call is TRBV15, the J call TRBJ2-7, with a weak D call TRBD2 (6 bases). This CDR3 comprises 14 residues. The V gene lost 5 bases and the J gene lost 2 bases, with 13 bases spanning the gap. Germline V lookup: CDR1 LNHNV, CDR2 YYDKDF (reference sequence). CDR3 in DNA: TGTGCCACCAGCCGGGAACGGGGGACCTACGAGCAGTACTTC. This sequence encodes CATSRERGTYEQYF. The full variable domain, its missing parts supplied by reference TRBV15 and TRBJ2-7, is DAMVIQNPRYQVTQFGKPVTLSCSQTLNHNVMYWYQQKSSQAPKLLFHYYDKDFNNEADTPDNFQSRRPNTSFCFLDIRSPGLGDTAMYLCATSRERGTYEQYFGPGTRLTVT.

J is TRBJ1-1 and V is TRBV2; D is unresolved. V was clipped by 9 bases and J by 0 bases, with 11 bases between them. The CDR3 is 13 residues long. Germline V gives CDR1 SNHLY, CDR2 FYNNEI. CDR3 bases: TGTGCCAGTCTGACAAACATGAACACTGAAGCTTTCTTT. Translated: CASLTNMNTEAFF. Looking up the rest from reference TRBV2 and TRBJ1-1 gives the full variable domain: EPEVTQTPSHQVTQMGQEVILRCVPISNHLYFYWYRQILGQKVEFLVSFYNNEISEKSEIFDDQFSVERPDGSNFTLKIRSTKLEDSAMYFCASLTNMNTEAFFGQGTRLTVV.

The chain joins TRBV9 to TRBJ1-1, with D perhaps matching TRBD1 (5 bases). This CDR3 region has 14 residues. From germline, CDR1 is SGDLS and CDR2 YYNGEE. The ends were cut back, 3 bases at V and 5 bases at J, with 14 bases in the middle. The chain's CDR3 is CASSAGFEWTEAFF. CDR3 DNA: TGTGCCAGCAGCGCAGGGTTCGAATGGACTGAAGCTTTCTTT.

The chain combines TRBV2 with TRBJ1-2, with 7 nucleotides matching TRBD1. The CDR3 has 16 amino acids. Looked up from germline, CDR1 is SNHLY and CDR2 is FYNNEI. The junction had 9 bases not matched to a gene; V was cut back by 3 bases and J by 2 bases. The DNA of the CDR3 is TGTGCCAGCAGTGATTTTTCCGGCAGGGGGAACTATGGCTACACCTTC. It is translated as CASSDFSGRGNYGYTF.

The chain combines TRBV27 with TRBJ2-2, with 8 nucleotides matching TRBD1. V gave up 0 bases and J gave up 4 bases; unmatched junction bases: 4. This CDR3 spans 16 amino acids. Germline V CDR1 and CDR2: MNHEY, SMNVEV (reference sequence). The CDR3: CASSLSVGQGTGELFF. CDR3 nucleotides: TGTGCCAGCAGTTTATCGGTTGGACAGGGCACCGGGGAGCTGTTTTTT.

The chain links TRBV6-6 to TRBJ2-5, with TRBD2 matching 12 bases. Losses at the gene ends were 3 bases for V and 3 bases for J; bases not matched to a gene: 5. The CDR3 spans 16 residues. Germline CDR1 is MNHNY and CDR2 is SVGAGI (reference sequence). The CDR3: CASSYPSGGVEETQYF. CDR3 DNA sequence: TGTGCCAGCAGTTATCCTAGCGGGGGGGTGGAAGAGACCCAGTACTTC.

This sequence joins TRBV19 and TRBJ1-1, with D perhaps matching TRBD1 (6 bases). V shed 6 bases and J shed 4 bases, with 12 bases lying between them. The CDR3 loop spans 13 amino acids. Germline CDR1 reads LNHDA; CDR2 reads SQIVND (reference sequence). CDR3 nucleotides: TGTGCCAGTAGCCCACAGGGCCCCACTGAAGCTTTCTTT. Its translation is CASSPQGPTEAFF.

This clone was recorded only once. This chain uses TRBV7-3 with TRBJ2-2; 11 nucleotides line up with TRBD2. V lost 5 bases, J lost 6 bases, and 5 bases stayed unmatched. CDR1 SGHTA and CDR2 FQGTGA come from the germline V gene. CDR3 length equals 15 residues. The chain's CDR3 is CASSPIAGGPGELFF. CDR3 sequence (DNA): TGTGCCAGCAGCCCGATAGCGGGAGGGCCCGGGGAGCTGTTTTTT.

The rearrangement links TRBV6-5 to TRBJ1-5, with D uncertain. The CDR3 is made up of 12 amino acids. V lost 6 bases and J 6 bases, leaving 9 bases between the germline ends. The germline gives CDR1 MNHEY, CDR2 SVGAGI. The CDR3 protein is CASSPAGQPQHF. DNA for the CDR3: TGTGCCAGCAGCCCAGCGGGTCAGCCCCAGCATTTT.

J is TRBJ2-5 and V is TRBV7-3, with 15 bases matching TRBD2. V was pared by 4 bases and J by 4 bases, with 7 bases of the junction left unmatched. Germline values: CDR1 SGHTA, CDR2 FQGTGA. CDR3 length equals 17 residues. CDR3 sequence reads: CASSSYPGLAGGETQYF. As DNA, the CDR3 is TGTGCCAGCAGCTCCTACCCGGGACTAGCGGGGGGAGAGACCCAGTACTTC.

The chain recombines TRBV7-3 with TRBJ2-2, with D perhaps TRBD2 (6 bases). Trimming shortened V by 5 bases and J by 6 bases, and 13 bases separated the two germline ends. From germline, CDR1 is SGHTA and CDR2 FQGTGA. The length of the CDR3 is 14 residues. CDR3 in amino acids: CASSPQGGPGELFF. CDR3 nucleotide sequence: TGTGCCAGCAGCCCTCAGGGAGGACCCGGGGAGCTGTTTTTT. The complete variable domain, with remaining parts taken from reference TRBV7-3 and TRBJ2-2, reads GAGVSQTPSNKVTEKGKYVELRCDPISGHTALYWYRQSLGQGPEFLIYFQGTGAADDSGLPNDRFFAVRPEGSVSTLKIQRTERGDSAVYLCASSPQGGPGELFFGEGSRLTVL.

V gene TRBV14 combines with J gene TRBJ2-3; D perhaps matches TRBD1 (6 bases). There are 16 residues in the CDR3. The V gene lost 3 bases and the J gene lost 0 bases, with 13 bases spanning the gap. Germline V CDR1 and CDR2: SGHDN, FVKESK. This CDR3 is CASSHDRWASTDTQYF. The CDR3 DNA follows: TGTGCCAGCAGCCATGACAGGTGGGCTAGCACAGATACGCAGTATTTT.

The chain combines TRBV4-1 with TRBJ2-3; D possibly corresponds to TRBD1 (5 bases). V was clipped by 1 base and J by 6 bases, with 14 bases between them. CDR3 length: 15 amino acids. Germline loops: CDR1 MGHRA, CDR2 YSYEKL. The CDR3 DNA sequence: TGCGCCAGCAGCCAAGTCCCGAGTAAGGGGGATACGCAGTATTTT. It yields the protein CASSQVPSKGDTQYF.

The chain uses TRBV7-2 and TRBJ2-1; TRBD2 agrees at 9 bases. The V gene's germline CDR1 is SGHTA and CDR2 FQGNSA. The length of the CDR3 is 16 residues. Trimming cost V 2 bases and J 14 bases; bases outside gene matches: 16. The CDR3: CASSLSTRGRSGRKFF. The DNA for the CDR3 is TGTGCCAGCAGCTTATCGACTAGGGGGAGAAGCGGGAGGAAGTTCTTC. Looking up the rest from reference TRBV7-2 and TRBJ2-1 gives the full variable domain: GAGVSQSPSNKVTEKGKDVELRCDPISGHTALYWYRQSLGQGLEFLIYFQGNSAPDKSGLPSDRFSAERTGGSVSTLTIQRTQQEDSAVYLCASSLSTRGRSGRKFFGPGTRLTVL.

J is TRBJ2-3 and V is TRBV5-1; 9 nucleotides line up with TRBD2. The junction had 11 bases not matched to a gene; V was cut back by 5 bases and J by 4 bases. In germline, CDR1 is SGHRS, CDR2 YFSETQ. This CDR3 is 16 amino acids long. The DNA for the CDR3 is TGCGCCAGCAGAGGGAGGGCAGCGGGAGGAGCAGATACGCAGTATTTT. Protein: CASRGRAAGGADTQYF.

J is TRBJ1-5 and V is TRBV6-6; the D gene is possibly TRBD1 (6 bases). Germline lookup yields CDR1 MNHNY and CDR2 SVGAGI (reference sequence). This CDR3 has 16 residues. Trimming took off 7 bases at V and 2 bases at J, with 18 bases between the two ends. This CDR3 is CASTSGGSTGNQPQHF. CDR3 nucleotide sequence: TGTGCCAGCACCTCTGGGGGCTCAACGGGCAATCAGCCCCAGCATTTT.

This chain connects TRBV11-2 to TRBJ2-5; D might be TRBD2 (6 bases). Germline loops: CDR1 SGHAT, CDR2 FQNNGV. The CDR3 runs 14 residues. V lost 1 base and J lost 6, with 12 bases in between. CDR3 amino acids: CASSLAGDLQTQYF. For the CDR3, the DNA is TGTGCCAGCAGCTTAGCGGGGGACCTTCAGACCCAGTACTTC.

CDR3 coding DNA: TGTGCCAGTACCTATGGGGGCCGGGAAAAACTGTTTTTT. This codes for CASTYGGREKLFF. The rearrangement uses TRBV19 and TRBJ1-4, with D perhaps TRBD1 (6 bases). With 7 bases removed from V and 8 bases from J, the gap between germline ends came to 14 bases. This CDR3 has 13 residues. Per germline, CDR1 LNHDA and CDR2 SQIVND (reference sequence). Drawing the rest from reference TRBV19 and TRBJ1-4, the complete variable domain is DGGITQSPKYLFRKEGQNVTLSCEQNLNHDAMYWYRQDPGQGLRLIYYSQIVNDFQKGDIAEGYSVSREKKESFPLTVTSAQKNPTAFYLCASTYGGREKLFFGSGTQLSVL.

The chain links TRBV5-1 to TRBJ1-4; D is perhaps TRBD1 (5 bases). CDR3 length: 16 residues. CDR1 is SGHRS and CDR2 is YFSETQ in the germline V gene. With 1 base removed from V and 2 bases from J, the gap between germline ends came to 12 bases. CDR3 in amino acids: CASSLRVQGTNEKLFF. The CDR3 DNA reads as TGCGCCAGCAGCTTGAGAGTTCAGGGCACTAATGAAAAACTGTTTTTT.

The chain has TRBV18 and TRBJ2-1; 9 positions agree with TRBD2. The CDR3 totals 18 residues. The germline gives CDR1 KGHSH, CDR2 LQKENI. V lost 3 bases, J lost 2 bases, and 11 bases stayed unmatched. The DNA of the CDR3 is TGTGCCAGCTCACCTCTGCGAGGTGCGGGAGGGCCCTACAATGAGCAGTTCTTC. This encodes CASSPLRGAGGPYNEQFF.

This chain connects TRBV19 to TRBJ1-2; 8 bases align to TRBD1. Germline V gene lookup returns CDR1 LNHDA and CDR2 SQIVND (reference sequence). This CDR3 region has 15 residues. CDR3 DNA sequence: TGTGCTGTACACTGTTTCAGGGGGCGGAGCTATGGCTACACCTTC. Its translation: CAVHCFRGRSYGYTF.

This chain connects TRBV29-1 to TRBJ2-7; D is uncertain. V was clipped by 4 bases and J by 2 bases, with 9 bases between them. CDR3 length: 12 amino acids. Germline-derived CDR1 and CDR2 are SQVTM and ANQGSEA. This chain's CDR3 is CSVGAGAYEQYF. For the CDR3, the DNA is TGCAGCGTTGGGGCAGGTGCCTACGAGCAGTACTTC.

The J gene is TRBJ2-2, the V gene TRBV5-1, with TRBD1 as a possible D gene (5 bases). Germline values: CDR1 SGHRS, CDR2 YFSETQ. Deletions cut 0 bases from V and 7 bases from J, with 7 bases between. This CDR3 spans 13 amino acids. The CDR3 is CASSLAQGGELFF. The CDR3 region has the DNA TGCGCCAGCAGCTTGGCCCAGGGCGGGGAGCTGTTTTTT.

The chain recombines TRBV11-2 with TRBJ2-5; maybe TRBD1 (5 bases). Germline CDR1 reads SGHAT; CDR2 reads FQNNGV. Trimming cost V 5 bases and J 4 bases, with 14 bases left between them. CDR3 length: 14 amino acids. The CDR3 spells CASSPQTVAETQYF. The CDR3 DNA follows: TGTGCCAGCAGCCCGCAGACAGTGGCAGAGACCCAGTACTTC.

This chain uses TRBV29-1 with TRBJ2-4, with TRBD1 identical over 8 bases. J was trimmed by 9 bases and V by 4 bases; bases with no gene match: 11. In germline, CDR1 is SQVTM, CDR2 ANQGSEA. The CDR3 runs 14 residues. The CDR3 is CSVVPDRVGGIQYF. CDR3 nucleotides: TGCAGCGTTGTACCGGACAGGGTAGGCGGCATTCAGTACTTC.

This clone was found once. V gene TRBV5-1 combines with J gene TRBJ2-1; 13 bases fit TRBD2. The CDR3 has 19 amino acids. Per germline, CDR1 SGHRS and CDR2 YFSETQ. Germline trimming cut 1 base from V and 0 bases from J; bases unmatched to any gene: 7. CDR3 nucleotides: TGCGCCAGCAGCTTGTCCCCGGGACTAGCGGGAAGCTCCTACAATGAGCAGTTCTTC. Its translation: CASSLSPGLAGSSYNEQFF.

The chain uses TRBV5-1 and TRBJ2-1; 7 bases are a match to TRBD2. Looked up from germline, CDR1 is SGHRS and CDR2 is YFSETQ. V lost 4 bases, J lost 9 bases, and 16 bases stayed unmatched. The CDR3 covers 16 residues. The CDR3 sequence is CASSPLTSSAGSEQFF. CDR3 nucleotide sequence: TGCGCCAGCAGCCCGTTGACTAGCTCCGCGGGTAGTGAGCAGTTCTTC.

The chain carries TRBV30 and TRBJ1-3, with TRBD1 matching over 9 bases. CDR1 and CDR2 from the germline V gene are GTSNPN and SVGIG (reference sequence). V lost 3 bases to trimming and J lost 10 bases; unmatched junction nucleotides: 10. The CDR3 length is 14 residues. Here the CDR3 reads CAWRALVDRGTIYF. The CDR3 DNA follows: TGTGCCTGGAGGGCACTCGTGGACAGGGGAACCATATATTTT.